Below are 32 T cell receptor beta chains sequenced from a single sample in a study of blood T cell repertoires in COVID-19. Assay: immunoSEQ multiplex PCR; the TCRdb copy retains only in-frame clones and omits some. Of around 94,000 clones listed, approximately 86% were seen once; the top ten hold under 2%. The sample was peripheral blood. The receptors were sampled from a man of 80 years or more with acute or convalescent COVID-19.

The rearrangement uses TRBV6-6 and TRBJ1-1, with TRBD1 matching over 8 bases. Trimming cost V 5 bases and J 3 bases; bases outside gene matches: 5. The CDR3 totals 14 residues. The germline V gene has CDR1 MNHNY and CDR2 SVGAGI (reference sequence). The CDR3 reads CASSPQGEDTEAFF. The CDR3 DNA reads TGTGCCAGCAGTCCACAGGGGGAAGACACTGAAGCTTTCTTT.

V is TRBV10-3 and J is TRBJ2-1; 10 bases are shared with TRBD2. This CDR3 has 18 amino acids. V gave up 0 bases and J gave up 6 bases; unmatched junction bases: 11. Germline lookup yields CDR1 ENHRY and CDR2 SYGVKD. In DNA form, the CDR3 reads TGTGCCATCAGTGAGTCTCGGGGATTCTTAGCGGGAGGCAATGAGCAGTTCTTC. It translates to CAISESRGFLAGGNEQFF.

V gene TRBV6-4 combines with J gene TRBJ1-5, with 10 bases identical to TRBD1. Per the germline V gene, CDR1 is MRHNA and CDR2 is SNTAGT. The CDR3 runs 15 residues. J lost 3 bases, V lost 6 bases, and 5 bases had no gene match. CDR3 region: CASRGDRGHNQPQHF. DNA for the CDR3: TGTGCCAGCAGGGGGGACAGGGGCCACAATCAGCCCCAGCATTTT.

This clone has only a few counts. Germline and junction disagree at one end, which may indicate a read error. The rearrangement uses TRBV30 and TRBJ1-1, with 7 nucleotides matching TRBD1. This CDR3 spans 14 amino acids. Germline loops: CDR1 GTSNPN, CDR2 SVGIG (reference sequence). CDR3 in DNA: TGTGCCTGGAGTGTACTCGGGACAGAAGAAATTAAACATTTT. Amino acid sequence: CAWSVLGTEEIKHF.

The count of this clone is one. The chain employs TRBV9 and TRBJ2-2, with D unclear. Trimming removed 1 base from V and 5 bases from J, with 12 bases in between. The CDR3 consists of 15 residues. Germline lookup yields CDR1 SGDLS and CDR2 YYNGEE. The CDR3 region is CASSVLASGTGELFF. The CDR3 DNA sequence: TGTGCCAGCAGCGTATTGGCATCCGGGACCGGGGAGCTGTTTTTT.

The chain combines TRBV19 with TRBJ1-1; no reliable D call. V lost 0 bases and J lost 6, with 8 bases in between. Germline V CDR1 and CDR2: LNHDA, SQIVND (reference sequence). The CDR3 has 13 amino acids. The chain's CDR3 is CASSIDREAEAFF. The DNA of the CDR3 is TGTGCCAGTAGTATAGATCGTGAGGCTGAAGCTTTCTTT.

CDR3 amino acids: CSVAFLAGGTEAFF. The CDR3 DNA reads as TGCAGCGTTGCATTCTTGGCAGGGGGCACTGAAGCTTTCTTT. The chain uses TRBV29-1 and TRBJ1-1, with 7 bases aligning to TRBD1. V lost 4 bases, J lost 4 bases, and 9 bases stayed unmatched. The CDR3 runs 14 residues. Germline CDR1 SQVTM, CDR2 ANQGSEA.

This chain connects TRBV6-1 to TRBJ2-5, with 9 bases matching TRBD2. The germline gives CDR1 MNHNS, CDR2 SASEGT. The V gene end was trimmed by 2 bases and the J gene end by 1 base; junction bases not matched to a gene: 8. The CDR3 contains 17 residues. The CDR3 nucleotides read TGTGCCAGCAGTGAACGGGCTAGCGGGGTGGGCCAAGAGACCCAGTACTTC. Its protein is CASSERASGVGQETQYF.

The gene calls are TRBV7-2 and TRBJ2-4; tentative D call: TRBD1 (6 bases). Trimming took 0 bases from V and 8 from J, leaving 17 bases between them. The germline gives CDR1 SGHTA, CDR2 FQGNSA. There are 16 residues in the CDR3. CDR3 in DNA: TGTGCCAGCAGCTTAGCCCCGACAGGCGGAACTGACATTCAGTACTTC. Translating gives CASSLAPTGGTDIQYF.

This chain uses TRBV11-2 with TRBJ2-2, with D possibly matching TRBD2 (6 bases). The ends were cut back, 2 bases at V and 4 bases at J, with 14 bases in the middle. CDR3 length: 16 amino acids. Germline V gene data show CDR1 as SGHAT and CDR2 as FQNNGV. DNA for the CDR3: TGTGCCAGCAGCTTAAGGGGTCAGGGAGGCACCGGGGAGCTGTTTTTT. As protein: CASSLRGQGGTGELFF.

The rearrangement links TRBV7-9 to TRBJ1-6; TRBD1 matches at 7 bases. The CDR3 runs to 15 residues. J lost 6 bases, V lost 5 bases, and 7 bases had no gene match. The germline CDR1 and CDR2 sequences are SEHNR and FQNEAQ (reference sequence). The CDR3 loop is CASSRGTAGNSPLHF. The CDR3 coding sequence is TGTGCCAGCAGCCGTGGGACAGCGGGTAATTCACCCCTCCACTTT.

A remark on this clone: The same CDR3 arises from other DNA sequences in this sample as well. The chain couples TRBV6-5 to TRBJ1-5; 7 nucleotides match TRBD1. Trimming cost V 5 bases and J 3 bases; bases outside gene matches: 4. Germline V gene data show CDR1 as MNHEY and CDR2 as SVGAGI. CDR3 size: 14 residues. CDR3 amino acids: CASSLTGDNQPQHF. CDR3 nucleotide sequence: TGTGCCAGCAGTCTCACAGGGGACAATCAGCCCCAGCATTTT.

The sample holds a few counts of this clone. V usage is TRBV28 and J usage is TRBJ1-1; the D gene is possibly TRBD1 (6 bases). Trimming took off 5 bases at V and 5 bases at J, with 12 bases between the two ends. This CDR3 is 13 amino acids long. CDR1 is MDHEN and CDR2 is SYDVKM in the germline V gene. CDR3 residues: CASSPPGVTEAFF. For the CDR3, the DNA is TGTGCCAGCAGTCCGCCAGGGGTTACTGAAGCTTTCTTT.

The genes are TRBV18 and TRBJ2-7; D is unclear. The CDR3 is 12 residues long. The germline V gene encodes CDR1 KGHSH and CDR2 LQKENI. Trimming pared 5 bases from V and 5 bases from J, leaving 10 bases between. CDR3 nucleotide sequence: TGTGCCAGCTCAGGGCAAAGGCACGAGCAGTACTTC. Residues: CASSGQRHEQYF.

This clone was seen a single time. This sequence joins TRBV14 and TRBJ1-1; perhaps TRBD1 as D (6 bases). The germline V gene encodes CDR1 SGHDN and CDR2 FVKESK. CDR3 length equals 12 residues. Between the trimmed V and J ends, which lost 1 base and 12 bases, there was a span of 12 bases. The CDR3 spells CASSQGGTKPFF. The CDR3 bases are TGTGCCAGCAGCCAAGGAGGGACAAAGCCTTTCTTT.

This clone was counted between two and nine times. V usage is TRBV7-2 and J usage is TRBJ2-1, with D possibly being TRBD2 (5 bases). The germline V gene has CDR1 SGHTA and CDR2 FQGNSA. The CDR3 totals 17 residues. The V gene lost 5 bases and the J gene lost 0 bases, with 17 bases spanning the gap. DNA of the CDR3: TGTGCCAGCAGCCCCAGAGGCGGGCTCCTCTCCTACAATGAGCAGTTCTTC. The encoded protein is CASSPRGGLLSYNEQFF.

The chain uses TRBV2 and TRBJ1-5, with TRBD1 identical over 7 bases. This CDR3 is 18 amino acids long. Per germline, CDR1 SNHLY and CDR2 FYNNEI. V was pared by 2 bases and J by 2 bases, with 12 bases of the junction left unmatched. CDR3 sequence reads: CASSERTGAGIGNQPQHF. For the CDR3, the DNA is TGTGCCAGCAGTGAAAGAACAGGGGCTGGGATCGGCAATCAGCCCCAGCATTTT.

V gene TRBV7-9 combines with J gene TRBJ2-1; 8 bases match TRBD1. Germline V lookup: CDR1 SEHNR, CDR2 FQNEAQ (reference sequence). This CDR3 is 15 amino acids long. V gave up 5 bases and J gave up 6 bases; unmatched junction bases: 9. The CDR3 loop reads CASSPRTGYGNEQFF. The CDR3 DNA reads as TGTGCCAGCAGCCCGAGGACAGGGTATGGCAATGAGCAGTTCTTC.

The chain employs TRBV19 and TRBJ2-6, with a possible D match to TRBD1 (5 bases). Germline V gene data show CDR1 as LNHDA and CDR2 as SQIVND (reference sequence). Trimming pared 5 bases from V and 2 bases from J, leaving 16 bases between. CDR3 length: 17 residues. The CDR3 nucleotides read TGTGCCAGTAGTTCTCCGACAGAACCGGCTGGGGCCAACGTCCTGACTTTC. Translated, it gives CASSSPTEPAGANVLTF. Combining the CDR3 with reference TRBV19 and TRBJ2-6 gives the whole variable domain DGGITQSPKYLFRKEGQNVTLSCEQNLNHDAMYWYRQDPGQGLRLIYYSQIVNDFQKGDIAEGYSVSREKKESFPLTVTSAQKNPTAFYLCASSSPTEPAGANVLTFGAGSRLTVL.

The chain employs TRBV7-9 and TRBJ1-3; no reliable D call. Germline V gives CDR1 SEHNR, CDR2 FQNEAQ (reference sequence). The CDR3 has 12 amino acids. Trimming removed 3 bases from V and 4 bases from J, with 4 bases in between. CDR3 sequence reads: CASSFSGNTIYF. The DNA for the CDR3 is TGTGCCAGCAGCTTTTCAGGAAACACCATATATTTT.

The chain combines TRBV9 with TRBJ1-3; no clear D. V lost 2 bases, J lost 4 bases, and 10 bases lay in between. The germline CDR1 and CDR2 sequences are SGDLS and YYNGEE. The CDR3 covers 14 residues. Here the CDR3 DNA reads TGTGCCAGCAGCGTTACGGGGTTCGGAAACACCATATATTTT. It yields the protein CASSVTGFGNTIYF.

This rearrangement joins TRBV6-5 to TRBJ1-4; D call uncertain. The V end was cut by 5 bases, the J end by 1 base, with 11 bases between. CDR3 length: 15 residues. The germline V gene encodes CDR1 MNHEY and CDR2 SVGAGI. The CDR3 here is CASSNQQLTNEKLFF. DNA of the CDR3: TGTGCCAGCAGTAACCAACAGTTAACTAATGAAAAACTGTTTTTT.

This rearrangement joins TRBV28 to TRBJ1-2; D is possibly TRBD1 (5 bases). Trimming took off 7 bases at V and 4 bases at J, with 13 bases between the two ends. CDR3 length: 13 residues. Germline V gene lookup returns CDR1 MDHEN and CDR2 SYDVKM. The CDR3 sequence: CASISSGGYGYTF. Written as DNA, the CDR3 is TGTGCCAGCATAAGCTCCGGGGGCTATGGCTACACCTTC.

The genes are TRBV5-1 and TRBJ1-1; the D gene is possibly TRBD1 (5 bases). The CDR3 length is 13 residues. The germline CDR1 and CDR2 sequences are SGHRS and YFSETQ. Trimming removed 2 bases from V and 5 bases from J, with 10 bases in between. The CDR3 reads CASSFRVGTEAFF. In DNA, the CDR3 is TGCGCCAGCAGCTTCAGGGTTGGGACTGAAGCTTTCTTT.

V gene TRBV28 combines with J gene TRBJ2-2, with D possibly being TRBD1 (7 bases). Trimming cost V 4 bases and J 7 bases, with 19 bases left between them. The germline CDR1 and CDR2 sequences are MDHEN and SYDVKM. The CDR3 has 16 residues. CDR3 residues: CASSSRGQGGFGELFF. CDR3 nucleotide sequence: TGTGCCAGCAGTTCAAGGGGCCAGGGGGGCTTCGGGGAGCTGTTTTTT.

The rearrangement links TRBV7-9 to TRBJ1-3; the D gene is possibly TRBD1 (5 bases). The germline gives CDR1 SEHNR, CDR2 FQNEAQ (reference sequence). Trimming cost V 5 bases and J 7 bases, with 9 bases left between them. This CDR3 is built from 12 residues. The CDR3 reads CASSPDSNTIYF. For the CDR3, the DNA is TGTGCCAGCAGCCCTGACAGTAACACCATATATTTT.

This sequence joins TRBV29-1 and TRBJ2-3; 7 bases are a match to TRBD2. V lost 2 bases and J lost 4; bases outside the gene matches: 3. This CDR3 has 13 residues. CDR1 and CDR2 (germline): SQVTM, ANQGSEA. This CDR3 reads CSVETGGADTQYF. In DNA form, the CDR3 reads TGCAGCGTTGAAACGGGAGGCGCAGATACGCAGTATTTT.

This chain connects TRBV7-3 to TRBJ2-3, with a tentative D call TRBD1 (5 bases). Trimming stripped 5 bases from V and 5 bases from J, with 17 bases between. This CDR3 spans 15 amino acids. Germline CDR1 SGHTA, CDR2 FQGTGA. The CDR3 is CASSRMADQGDTQYF. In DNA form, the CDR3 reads TGTGCCAGCAGCCGGATGGCCGATCAGGGAGATACGCAGTATTTT.

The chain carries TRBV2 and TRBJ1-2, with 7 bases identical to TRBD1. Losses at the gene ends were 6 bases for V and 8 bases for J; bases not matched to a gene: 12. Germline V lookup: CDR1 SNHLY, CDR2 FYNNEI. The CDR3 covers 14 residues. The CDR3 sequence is CASSETTGVVGYTF. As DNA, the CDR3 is TGTGCCAGCAGCGAAACCACAGGGGTTGTGGGCTACACCTTC.

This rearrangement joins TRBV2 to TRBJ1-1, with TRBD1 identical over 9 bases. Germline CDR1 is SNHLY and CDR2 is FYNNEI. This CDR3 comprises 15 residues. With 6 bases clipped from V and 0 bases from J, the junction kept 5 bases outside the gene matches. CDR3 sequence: CASSAGQGMNTEAFF. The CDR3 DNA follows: TGTGCCAGCAGCGCCGGACAGGGGATGAACACTGAAGCTTTCTTT.

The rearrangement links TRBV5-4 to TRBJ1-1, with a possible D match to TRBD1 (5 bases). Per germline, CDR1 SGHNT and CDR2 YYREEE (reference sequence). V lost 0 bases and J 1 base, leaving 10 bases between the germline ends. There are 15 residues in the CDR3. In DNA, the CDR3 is TGTGCCAGCAGCTTGGCCGGCAGGGCGAACACTGAAGCTTTCTTT. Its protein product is CASSLAGRANTEAFF. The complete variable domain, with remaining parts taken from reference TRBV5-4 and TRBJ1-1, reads ETGVTQSPTHLIKTRGQQVTLRCSSQSGHNTVSWYQQALGQGPQFIFQYYREEENGRGNFPPRFSGLQFPNYSSELNVNALELDDSALYLCASSLAGRANTEAFFGQGTRLTVV.

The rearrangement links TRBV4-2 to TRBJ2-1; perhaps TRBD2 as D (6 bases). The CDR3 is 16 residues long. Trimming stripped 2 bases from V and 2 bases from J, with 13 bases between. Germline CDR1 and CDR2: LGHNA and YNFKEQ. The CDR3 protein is CASSQIRGGAYNEQFF. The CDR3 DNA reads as TGTGCCAGCAGCCAAATTAGAGGCGGGGCCTACAATGAGCAGTTCTTC.